Listed below are T cell receptor beta chains from one sample, sequenced in a study of T cell repertoires in cytomegalovirus infection. Each CDR3 protein gets one entry after TCRdb re-called the reads with MiXCR. The repertoire includes approximately 1,000,000 distinct CDR3 sequences, around 30% of them detected once, and 11% to 15% sits in the top ten. Their antigens remain unidentified. The input for sequencing was cultured CD8+ T cells from PBMCs, taken from culture after CMV antigen stimulation. These receptors came from a human donor in good health (CMV status not recorded). Some clones in this sample may be carry-over from other donors' samples. The CDR3 runs from the conserved cysteine through the conserved F or W. A D gene is named only where the DNA matches it firmly. Clone size is not always given. Where it is, it says once, few, many or a class for expanded clones.

abundance,v_gene,j_gene,d_gene,CDR3aa,CDR3nt
once,TRBV5-5,TRBJ2-6,TRBD1,CASSLTGTGTGANVLTF,TGTGCCAGCAGCTTAACCGGGACAGGGACTGGGGCCAACGTCCTGACTTTC
few,TRBV6-2/TRBV6-3,TRBJ1-1,NA,CASRLGYTEAFF,TGTGCCAGCAGACTAGGGTATACTGAAGCTTTCTTT
few,TRBV3-1,TRBJ1-5,NA,CASSQDPDSNQPQHF,TGTGCCAGCAGCCAAGATCCGGACAGCAATCAGCCCCAGCATTTT
few,TRBV6-2/TRBV6-3,TRBJ2-1,NA,CASTPILASGHPYNEQFF,TGTGCCAGCACCCCGATTTTAGCCTCGGGACACCCCTACAATGAGCAGTTCTTC
few,TRBV5-4,TRBJ2-3,NA,CASSFWASGLTDTQYF,TGTGCCAGCAGCTTTTGGGCTAGTGGGCTCACAGATACGCAGTATTTT
many,TRBV6-5,TRBJ2-5,NA,CASSYSAEQETQYF,TGTGCCAGCAGTTACTCGGCGGAGCAAGAGACCCAGTACTTC
few,TRBV5-5,TRBJ1-5,NA,CASSDLQSASNQPQHF,TGTGCCAGCAGCGACCTACAAAGTGCCTCCAATCAGCCCCAGCATTTT
NA,TRBV19,TRBJ1-5,NA,CASTMDSLYQPQHF,TGTGCCAGTACCATGGATAGCCTATATCAGCCCCAGCATTTT
NA,TRBV7-2,TRBJ2-1,NA,CASSLVTGLHNEQFF,TGTGCCAGCAGCTTAGTTACAGGGCTCCACAATGAGCAGTTCTTC
few,TRBV27,TRBJ2-5,TRBD2,CASSFGLAVRETQYF,TGTGCCAGCAGTTTTGGACTAGCGGTACGAGAGACCCAGTACTTC
few,TRBV6-2/TRBV6-3,TRBJ2-1,TRBD2,CASSPPPISGVYNEQFF,TGTGCCAGCAGCCCCCCGCCGATTAGCGGGGTATACAATGAGCAGTTCTTC
few,TRBV20-1,TRBJ2-7,TRBD1,CSARGRDRFYEQYF,TGCAGTGCTAGAGGCCGGGACAGGTTCTACGAGCAGTACTTC
NA,TRBV20-1,TRBJ1-4,NA,CSANAPGPAGTNEKLFF,TGCAGTGCTAATGCGCCTGGGCCGGCCGGGACTAATGAAAAACTGTTTTTT
many,TRBV6-2/TRBV6-3,TRBJ1-2,NA,CASRSDSNYGYTF,TGTGCCAGCAGATCCGACAGTAACTATGGCTACACCTTC
few,TRBV28,TRBJ1-2,TRBD1,CASSKDREWDGYGYTF,TGTGCCAGCAGTAAGGACAGGGAGTGGGACGGCTATGGCTACACCTTC
few,TRBV4-1,TRBJ1-1,NA,CASSQDVKIF,TGCGCCAGCAGCCAAGACGTTAAGATCTTT
NA,TRBV24-1,TRBJ2-1,NA,CATSDSNTDNEQFF,TGTGCCACCAGTGACTCAAACACCGACAATGAGCAGTTCTTC
NA,TRBV27,TRBJ2-2,NA,CAITLNTGELFF,TGTGCCATCACGCTAAACACCGGGGAGCTGTTTTTT
NA,TRBV6-5,TRBJ1-2,NA,CASSYSRGTWELYGYTF,TGTGCCAGCAGTTACAGCAGAGGGACCTGGGAACTCTATGGCTACACCTTC
few,TRBV27,TRBJ1-1,TRBD1,CASSSQGQAFEAFF,TGTGCCAGCAGTTCCCAGGGACAGGCCTTTGAAGCTTTCTTT
NA,TRBV6-5,TRBJ1-5,NA,CASSPREEQPQHF,TGTGCCAGCAGTCCCAGGGAGGAACAGCCCCAGCATTTT
NA,TRBV5-1,TRBJ1-1,TRBD1,CASRTGGTEALF,TGCGCCAGCAGGACAGGGGGCACTGAAGCTCTCTTT
NA,TRBV2,TRBJ2-4,NA,CASSDKVRGPKNIQYF,TGTGCCAGCAGTGATAAGGTTCGGGGTCCCAAAAACATTCAGTACTTC
NA,TRBV27,TRBJ1-1,TRBD1,CASSFAGTGGAEAFF,TGTGCCAGCAGTTTCGCCGGGACAGGAGGGGCTGAAGCTTTCTTT
NA,TRBV5-1,TRBJ1-2,NA,CASSLTGLNYGYTF,TGCGCCAGCAGCTTGACAGGCTTGAACTATGGCTACACCTTC
many,TRBV7-9,TRBJ2-6,NA,CASSQTGSGANVLTF,TGCGCCAGCAGCCAAACAGGGTCTGGGGCCAACGTCCTGACTTTC
NA,TRBV2,TRBJ2-3,NA,CASPPRAGTPQDTQYF,TGTGCCAGCCCCCCACGGGCGGGGACGCCGCAGGATACGCAGTATTTT
NA,TRBV20-1,TRBJ1-3,TRBD1,CSARDTTGGPGNTIYF,TGCAGTGCTAGAGATACAACAGGGGGTCCTGGAAACACCATATATTTT
NA,TRBV4-1,TRBJ2-7,NA,CASSQGPRAEQYF,TGCGCCAGCAGCCAAGGCCCGAGGGCCGAGCAGTACTTC
NA,TRBV4-3,TRBJ1-2,NA,CASSPTRWGRAYSYTF,TGCGCCAGCAGCCCTACCCGTTGGGGGCGCGCCTATAGCTACACCTTC
NA,TRBV12-3/TRBV12-4,TRBJ2-5,TRBD2,CASSFSSGGRRGDQYF,TGTGCCAGCAGTTTTAGTAGCGGGGGGCGCCGGGGGGACCAGTACTTC
NA,TRBV27,TRBJ2-1,NA,CASSLWGASYNEQFF,TGTGCCAGCAGCCTTTGGGGGGCTTCCTACAATGAGCAGTTCTTC
few,TRBV6-2/TRBV6-3,TRBJ2-5,TRBD1,CASSSGWDRLRGETQYF,TGTGCCAGCAGCAGCGGATGGGACAGGTTGAGGGGAGAGACCCAGTACTTC
NA,TRBV13,TRBJ1-6,NA,CASSFWEYNSPLHF,TGTGCCAGCAGCTTTTGGGAGTATAATTCACCCCTCCACTTT
NA,TRBV7-8,TRBJ2-7,NA,CASSQGRFTYEQYF,TGTGCCAGCAGCCAAGGGAGGTTTACGTACGAGCAGTACTTC
NA,TRBV6-5,TRBJ2-7,NA,CASSYSRGNYEQYF,TGTGCCAGCAGTTACTCCAGGGGTAACTACGAGCAGTACTTC
few,TRBV5-4,TRBJ2-5,NA,CASSLLEALRETQYF,TGTGCCAGCAGCTTGCTAGAAGCCCTCCGGGAGACCCAGTACTTC
few,TRBV27,TRBJ2-7,TRBD1,CASSSSGGDEQYF,TGTGCCAGCAGTTCCTCAGGGGGCGACGAGCAGTACTTC
NA,TRBV28,TRBJ2-3,NA,CASSRRFGDTDTQYF,TGTGCCAGCAGCCGTCGGTTTGGTGACACAGATACGCAGTATTTT
once,TRBV3-1,TRBJ1-5,NA,CASSPEGSGQPQHF,TGTGCCAGCAGCCCAGAGGGCTCCGGTCAGCCCCAGCATTTT
NA,TRBV5-6,TRBJ2-1,NA,CASSLYGGHYNEQFF,TGTGCCAGCAGCTTGTATGGGGGGCACTACAATGAGCAGTTCTTC
NA,TRBV27,TRBJ1-4,NA,CASKRGYNEKLFF,TGTGCCAGCAAAAGGGGCTATAATGAAAAACTGTTTTTT
NA,TRBV5-4,TRBJ2-1,NA,CASSSGIEQFF,TGTGCCAGCAGCTCCGGGATTGAGCAGTTCTTC
NA,TRBV4-2,TRBJ2-2,NA,CASSFRVGTNTGELFF,TGTGCCAGCAGCTTCAGGGTGGGTACGAACACCGGGGAGCTGTTTTTT